The next 19 T cell receptor beta chains were all read from a single sample in a study of cytomegalovirus exposure and HLA in healthy donors. PCR primers comprised 60 Vbeta and 13 Jbeta primers. Produced via immunoSEQ multiplex PCR; TCRdb's table is partial and in-frame only. Among fewer than 350,000 clones listed, 80% to 90% were seen once. The sequenced material came from PBMCs. Every receptor here comes from a woman under 30 in good health and CMV-seronegative.

The chain has TRBV27 and TRBJ1-2, with D maybe TRBD1 (6 bases). In germline, CDR1 is MNHEY, CDR2 SMNVEV (reference sequence). The CDR3 length is 13 residues. Trimming pared 8 bases from V and 1 base from J, leaving 11 bases between. CDR3 residues: CASSYRDNYGYTF. The CDR3 DNA follows: TGTGCCAGCTCCTACAGGGATAACTATGGCTACACCTTC.

J is TRBJ2-7 and V is TRBV9; D is unresolved. CDR1 SGDLS and CDR2 YYNGEE come from the germline V gene. Trimming stripped 3 bases from V and 8 bases from J, with 12 bases between. This CDR3 region has 12 residues. The CDR3 DNA reads TGTGCCAGCAGCGCAACGACGGAGAAGCAGTACTTC. Protein product: CASSATTEKQYF.

The J gene is TRBJ1-1, the V gene TRBV21-1. TRBV21-1 is noted as a pseudogene. The CDR3 length is 15 residues. The CDR3 DNA follows: TGTGCCAGCAGCAAAGAATCAGGGAGGGAGATTGAAGCTTTCTTT. It translates to CASSKESGREIEAFF.

This chain joins TRBV9 and TRBJ1-1; TRBD1 aligns across 9 bases. V shed 3 bases and J 7 bases; nucleotides not matched to a gene: 13. Looked up from germline, CDR1 is SGDLS and CDR2 is YYNGEE. CDR3 length: 16 residues. The CDR3 nucleotides are TGTGCCAGCAGCGATACAACAGGGGGCGAATTGGGTGAAGCTTTCTTT. Its translation is CASSDTTGGELGEAFF. Based on the CDR3 plus reference TRBV9 and TRBJ1-1, the full variable domain is DSGVTQTPKHLITATGQRVTLRCSPRSGDLSVYWYQQSLDQGLQFLIQYYNGEERAKGNILERFSAQQFPDLHSELNLSSLELGDSALYFCASSDTTGGELGEAFFGQGTRLTVV.

The chain carries TRBV15 and TRBJ2-7; D is possibly TRBD1 (6 bases). The V end lost 1 base, the J end lost 2 bases, and 9 bases lay between the germline ends. Germline V gives CDR1 LNHNV, CDR2 YYDKDF (reference sequence). The CDR3 covers 14 residues. The CDR3 DNA reads TGTGCCACCAGCAGAGCGGACAGAACCTACGAGCAGTACTTC. This encodes CATSRADRTYEQYF.

This clone has only a few counts. The chain is built from TRBV5-6 and TRBJ1-1; D is perhaps TRBD1 (6 bases). CDR3 length: 17 amino acids. V lost 4 bases to trimming and J lost 1 base, with 20 bases between them. CDR1 is SGHDT, CDR2 YYEEEE, per germline. The CDR3 bases are TGTGCCAGCAGCGTTGTTTCGGGACACCTTCGGAACACTGAAGCTTTCTTT. It codes for CASSVVSGHLRNTEAFF.

The chain has TRBV13 and TRBJ1-2; 11 nucleotides agree with TRBD1. CDR3 length: 16 amino acids. V dropped 5 bases and J dropped 8; count of bases not matched to a gene: 13. Per germline, CDR1 PRHDT and CDR2 FYEKMQ (reference sequence). CDR3 nucleotide sequence: TGTGCCAGCAGCGCCGGGACAGGGGGTTTCAGTGGCGGCTACACCTTC. Its protein product is CASSAGTGGFSGGYTF.

This chain links TRBV19 with TRBJ2-5, with 10 bases that match TRBD1. The DNA end lines up better with TRBJ2-7; the J call may be wrong. The CDR3 runs 14 residues. Germline values: CDR1 LNHDA, CDR2 SQIVND (reference sequence). The CDR3 protein is CASSYGQGAYEQYF. CDR3 sequence (DNA): TGTGCCAGTAGTTACGGACAGGGGGCCTACGAGCAGTACTTC.

The genes are TRBV7-2 and TRBJ1-1, with a possible D match to TRBD1 (5 bases). Trimming pared 5 bases from V and 3 bases from J, leaving 10 bases between. CDR1 and CDR2 from the germline V gene are SGHTA and FQGNSA. CDR3 length: 13 residues. The chain's CDR3 is CASSLQAYTEAFF. The CDR3 nucleotides read TGTGCCAGCAGCCTACAGGCATACACTGAAGCTTTCTTT.

This rearrangement joins TRBV5-4 to TRBJ2-1, with 8 nucleotides matching TRBD2. The V and J ends lost 4 bases and 7 bases, in that order; junction bases with no gene match: 13. Germline assignment: CDR1 SGHNT and CDR2 YYREEE (reference sequence). The CDR3 covers 16 residues. The DNA for the CDR3 is TGTGCCAGCAGCGGAGGGGCGCGGGGGGATCATAATGAGCAGTTCTTC. Translation: CASSGGARGDHNEQFF.

This clone appeared once. CDR3 loop: CAGHPGGDKNYGYTF. The CDR3 DNA reads as TGTGCTGGCCACCCGGGGGGGGACAAAAACTATGGCTACACCTTC. The chain is built from TRBV10-3 and TRBJ1-2; perhaps TRBD1 as D (6 bases). Germline lookup yields CDR1 ENHRY and CDR2 SYGVKD. The CDR3 is made up of 15 amino acids.

This chain connects TRBV5-4 to TRBJ1-4, with D maybe TRBD1 (5 bases). The V gene's germline CDR1 is SGHNT and CDR2 YYREEE (reference sequence). The CDR3 has 14 residues. V gave up 4 bases and J gave up 1 base, with 8 bases separating them. Written as DNA, the CDR3 is TGTGCCAGCAGCCAGACAGTAACTAATGAAAAACTGTTTTTT. Protein: CASSQTVTNEKLFF. The whole variable domain, remainder taken from reference TRBV5-4 and TRBJ1-4, is ETGVTQSPTHLIKTRGQQVTLRCSSQSGHNTVSWYQQALGQGPQFIFQYYREEENGRGNFPPRFSGLQFPNYSSELNVNALELDDSALYLCASSQTVTNEKLFFGSGTQLSVL.

This clone came up once. The rearrangement joins TRBV5-4 to TRBJ1-6; 7 positions agree with TRBD1. CDR1 SGHNT and CDR2 YYREEE come from the germline V gene (reference sequence). The CDR3 totals 15 residues. With V trimmed by 4 bases and J by 3 bases, 4 bases remained unmatched. CDR3 loop: CASSPGTDYNSPLHF. The DNA for the CDR3 is TGTGCCAGCAGCCCCGGGACAGACTATAATTCACCCCTCCACTTT.

The rearrangement uses TRBV5-1 and TRBJ2-7; D remains ambiguous. V lost 1 base to trimming and J lost 3 bases, with 5 bases between them. This CDR3 region has 12 residues. Germline V gene data show CDR1 as SGHRS and CDR2 as YFSETQ. CDR3 in amino acids: CASSLTNYEQYF. Here the CDR3 DNA reads TGCGCCAGCAGCTTGACAAACTACGAGCAGTACTTC.

V and J are TRBV5-4 and TRBJ2-3; D is possibly TRBD1 (6 bases). The CDR3 runs 14 residues. Trimming stripped 4 bases from V and 4 bases from J, with 13 bases between. Per germline, CDR1 SGHNT and CDR2 YYREEE (reference sequence). CDR3 amino acids: CASSRQQGPDTQYF. CDR3 nucleotides: TGTGCCAGCAGCCGCCAACAGGGACCAGATACGCAGTATTTT.

This sequence joins TRBV7-3 and TRBJ2-1; TRBD1 matches 7 bases. The trim removed 5 bases at V and 10 bases at J, leaving 2 bases unmatched. Germline loops: CDR1 SGHTA, CDR2 FQGTGA. The CDR3 has 11 residues. The CDR3 sequence is CASSQGDEQFF. The CDR3 DNA follows: TGTGCCAGCAGCCAGGGGGACGAGCAGTTCTTC.

V and J are TRBV5-1 and TRBJ2-5; 7 positions match TRBD2. This CDR3 has 15 residues. Germline-derived CDR1 and CDR2 are SGHRS and YFSETQ. J lost 4 bases, V lost 3 bases, and 9 bases had no gene match. The CDR3 loop is CASSYGSSGGETQYF. For the CDR3, the DNA is TGCGCCAGCAGCTACGGTTCTAGCGGTGGAGAGACCCAGTACTTC.

This clone was observed a handful of times. The chain uses TRBV10-3 and TRBJ2-7, with 9 bases identical to TRBD1. The CDR3 has 15 residues. Germline lookup yields CDR1 ENHRY and CDR2 SYGVKD. After removal of 2 bases from V and 3 bases from J, the junction contained 5 bases not matched to a gene. The CDR3 protein is CAISESLTGGYEQYF. The CDR3, as DNA: TGTGCCATCAGTGAGAGTTTGACAGGGGGCTACGAGCAGTACTTC.

The chain joins TRBV4-1 to TRBJ1-1; D not certain. Deletions cut 4 bases from V and 6 bases from J, with 18 bases between. This CDR3 has 15 residues. Germline CDR1 MGHRA, CDR2 YSYEKL. This CDR3 reads CASSLSNGSPAEAFF. The CDR3 DNA is TGCGCCAGCAGCCTCTCCAACGGGTCCCCAGCTGAAGCTTTCTTT.